This TCR beta chain was recorded in a study of cytomegalovirus exposure and HLA in healthy donors. The wider study: Early on, a data release was issued that held about 85 million unique TCRs from HLA-typed donors.

Findings and caveats of the study: The study listed approximately 160 cytomegalovirus-associated TCR beta chains. Roughly even sequencing depth across donors was the assumption behind the presence/absence analyses.

The CDR3 has 13 residues. The V gene's germline CDR1 is SGHRS and CDR2 YFSETQ. The V end lost 0 bases, the J end lost 7 bases, and 10 bases lay between the germline ends. Remarks on this clone: Its target is unknown.

13 Jbeta primers and 60 Vbeta primers were used for the PCR. Using immunoSEQ multiplex PCR, the repertoire was profiled, and TCRdb retains in-frame clones only, with some absent. The sample holds 80,000 to 130,000 clones, 75% to 85% seen once. The sample consisted of PBMCs. This chain uses TRBV5-1 with TRBJ1-2; TRBD1 might be the D (6 bases). This clonotype originated in a woman aged 45-60 years in good health and CMV-seropositive. CDR3 sequence: CASSLGQGFGYTF. The CDR3, as DNA: TGCGCCAGCAGCTTGGGGCAGGGGTTTGGCTACACCTTC.